The 14 T cell receptor beta chains given below trace back to one sample, sequenced in a study of CXCR3-negative and CXCR3-positive naive CD8 T cells. Points from the study as a whole: TRB CDR3s were more hydrophobic in CXCR3-positive than in CXCR3-negative naive cells.

The libraries of TRB cDNA were prepared using 5' RACE with UMI labels. For each CDR3 protein, TCRdb gives one entry from its re-call of the 5' RACE reads, without DNA. The listing records 50,000 to 70,000 distinct CDR3 sequences. Antigen specificity for these receptors is unknown. The sequenced material came from naive CXCR3+ CD8+ T cells from blood. Subset indicated: CD45RO-CCR7+CD27+CD95- naive CD8+ T cells expressing CXCR3 (TNR3+). The receptors stem from a human donor in good health. Some clones in this sample may be carry-over from other donors' samples.

The chain has TRBV3-1 and TRBJ2-7; there is no DNA to check the TCRdb D call of TRBD1. The CDR3 totals 14 residues. Germline values: CDR1 LGHDT, CDR2 YNNKEL (reference sequence). CDR3 protein: CASSRLDRFYEQYF.

The gene calls are TRBV6-2 or TRBV6-3 and TRBJ1-5. The CDR3 has 17 amino acids. Germline-derived CDR1 and CDR2 are MNHEY and SVGEGT. The CDR3 region is CASSYSTVHPSNQPQHF.

The rearrangement joins TRBV15 to TRBJ2-2; the TCRdb call, TRBD2, lacks DNA for checking. CDR3 length equals 17 residues. CDR1 LNHNV and CDR2 YYDKDF come from the germline V gene (reference sequence). CDR3 protein: CATSNGLAGLLTGELFF.

The V call is TRBV20-1, the J call TRBJ2-7; the TRBD1 assignment by TCRdb is unverifiable without DNA. The CDR3 extends over 15 amino acids. Germline V gene lookup returns CDR1 DFQATT and CDR2 SNEGSKA (reference sequence). The CDR3 is CSVTGPGWGLYEQYF.

This rearrangement joins TRBV6-5 to TRBJ2-1. This CDR3 contains 14 residues. The V gene's germline CDR1 is MNHEY and CDR2 SVGAGI. CDR3 sequence: CASSYWTSGNEQFF.

The chain is built from TRBV24-1 and TRBJ2-1; TCRdb names TRBD1, which stays unverified in the absence of DNA. Germline CDR1 KGHDR, CDR2 SFDVKD. The CDR3 is made up of 13 amino acids. The CDR3 reads CATSPGARNEQFF.

The chain is built from TRBV5-5 and TRBJ2-7; no DNA is available, so the TRBD1 call from TCRdb remains unchecked. The CDR3 covers 15 residues. In germline, CDR1 is SGHKS, CDR2 YYEKEE (reference sequence). The CDR3 sequence: CASSPVGRGTYEQYF.

The genes are TRBV27 and TRBJ1-1; TCRdb's D gene call, TRBD1, goes unchecked for lack of DNA. The CDR3 is 15 amino acids. Germline V CDR1 and CDR2: MNHEY, SMNVEV (reference sequence). CDR3 loop: CASSFGGAPNTEAFF.

The chain carries TRBV27 and TRBJ2-7; TCRdb outputs TRBD2, but without DNA this stays unchecked. The germline gives CDR1 MNHEY, CDR2 SMNVEV (reference sequence). CDR3 length equals 15 residues. The CDR3 reads CASSPGTSGGGEQYF.

This chain joins TRBV6-5 and TRBJ1-2; TCRdb gives TRBD1 as the D gene, but with no DNA this cannot be confirmed. Germline assignment: CDR1 MNHEY and CDR2 SVGAGI. The CDR3 loop spans 12 amino acids. The CDR3 here is CASSVTGRGYTF.

This clonotype is identified as medium-sized (0.01 to 0.1%) from frequency. V gene TRBV4-3 combines with J gene TRBJ1-2; the D call from TCRdb, TRBD1, cannot be confirmed without DNA. Germline V gene lookup returns CDR1 LGHNA and CDR2 YSLEER. CDR3 size: 15 residues. The CDR3 reads CASSQDRGGFYGYTF.

The chain employs TRBV29-1 and TRBJ1-2; there is no DNA to check the TCRdb D call of TRBD1. This CDR3 spans 14 amino acids. The germline gives CDR1 SQVTM, CDR2 ANQGSEA. CDR3 protein: CSVGDISYTYGYTF.

The V gene is TRBV7-9, the J gene TRBJ2-7. Per the germline V gene, CDR1 is SEHNR and CDR2 is FQNEAQ (reference sequence). The CDR3 length is 14 residues. The CDR3 here is CAVLGSNFSYEQYF.

The chain joins TRBV7-3 to TRBJ1-6; TCRdb outputs TRBD1, but without DNA this stays unchecked. Per germline, CDR1 SGHTA and CDR2 FQGTGA. The CDR3 runs 13 residues. CDR3 residues: CASRSHRDSPLHF.